This TCR beta chain was identified in a study of T cell responses to AZD1222 COVID-19 vaccine. Assay used: immunoSEQ multiplex PCR; TCRdb lists only in-frame clones, some missing. The sample has about 100,000 clones, about 85% seen once. The germline gives CDR1 LNHDA, CDR2 SQIVND (reference sequence). V lost 5 bases, J lost 3 bases, and 10 bases lay in between. CDR3 length: 13 residues. Findings and limits, study-wide: Just six AZD1222 recipients tested seropositive at baseline. Vaccine-related CD4 TCRs covered spike, predominating at 160-218 and 743-854. Repertoire sampling happened only post peak T cell response.

This clone was picked up one time. What it binds is not known. The chain links TRBV19 to TRBJ2-5; D unresolved. The sequence was collected from an adult in good health. Sequenced material: peripheral blood, taken on day 0 of AZD1222 vaccination. For the CDR3, the DNA is TGTGCCAGTAGTGACTCAGGCGAAGAGACCCAGTACTTC. Translated: CASSDSGEETQYF.